Below, one T cell receptor beta chain is given with its context. The data originate from a study of blood T cell repertoires in COVID-19. Study background: COVID-19 samples from acute and convalescent phases originated in the United States, Italy and Spain. PBMCs, B-cell-depleted T cells, or T cells were the source of the cDNA or gDNA that made up the material.

Original analysis: From reference gene primer amplification, estimates of nucleated cell counts were derived. The table came from immunoSEQ multiplex PCR; TCRdb's copy has only in-frame clones and leaves some out. The DNA gave D and trimming, while V, J and clone size come from that table. Among approximately 90,000 clones, roughly nine tenths were seen once, and the ten largest hold 8.5% to 10%. V was cut by 7 bases and J by 1 base, with 16 bases left in between. The CDR3 runs 14 residues. The germline CDR1 and CDR2 sequences are SQVTM and ANQGSEA. Sequenced sample: peripheral blood. This receptor was obtained from a man aged 45-65 years with acute or convalescent COVID-19. The V and J genes are TRBV29-1 and TRBJ1-1; D perhaps matches TRBD1 (5 bases). As DNA, the CDR3 is TGCAGCGGGGGATTGGGGCAGGGGAACACTGAAGCTTTCTTT. It yields the protein CSGGLGQGNTEAFF.